This T cell receptor beta chain was retrieved from a study of cytomegalovirus exposure and HLA in healthy donors. Study-wide results and limits: In the analysis, some V segments, TRBV6-2 and TRBV6-3 included, were excluded as indistinguishable. A highly shared variant cluster was judged a likely technical artifact. Overall, about 160 TCR beta chains were annotated as cytomegalovirus-associated. Diagnosis of cytomegalovirus status made by the classifier reportedly showed high specificity and sensitivity.

The PCR employed 60 Vbeta primers together with 13 Jbeta primers. This table comes from immunoSEQ multiplex PCR, and its TCRdb copy is limited to in-frame clones, with some not included. The sample carries about 130,000 clones, approximately 84% recorded once. This clone was seen a single time. Its target is not known. The CDR3 consists of 11 residues. V lost 4 bases and J 9 bases, leaving 7 bases between the germline ends. Per germline, CDR1 SEHNR and CDR2 FQNEAQ (reference sequence). This TCR came from a boy aged 2 to 10 in good health and CMV-seronegative. The chain employs TRBV7-9 and TRBJ2-1, with D uncertain. Sequencing was carried out using PBMCs. Here the CDR3 DNA reads TGTGCCAGCAGCTGGAGCAGTGAGCAGTTCTTC. Translated, it gives CASSWSSEQFF.